This entry concerns a single T cell receptor beta chain. The target antigen is unknown. In germline, CDR1 is MNHEY, CDR2 SVGAGI. There are 14 residues in the CDR3. The V end was cut by 6 bases, the J end by 0 bases, with 9 bases between. The method was immunoSEQ multiplex PCR; TCRdb's version includes in-frame clones alone and lacks a portion of them. The sample holds tens of thousands of clones, around 85% seen once. The data were taken from a study of OX40 agonist ivuxolimab in advanced cancers. Study background: Partial responses were achieved by three patients: one hepatocellular carcinoma, two cutaneous melanoma.

Autoimmune disease history or systemic immunosuppression meant exclusion. Study outcomes and limitations: In general, CD8+ T cells held more expanded clones than CD4+ did, on average. Some nonresponders likewise displayed low normalized T-cell clonal expansion.

The sequence came from an adult with an advanced solid tumor such as melanoma, head and neck, liver or kidney cancer. This sequence joins TRBV6-5 and TRBJ1-3; D unresolved. This material consisted of CD4+ or CD8+ T cells sorted from blood, taken in a trial of the OX40 agonist ivuxolimab. The CDR3 here is CASRLELSGNTIYF. CDR3 bases: TGTGCCAGCAGACTGGAGCTCTCTGGAAACACCATATATTTT.